These 30 T cell receptor beta chains came from one sample sequenced in a study of shared clonotypes between healthy human individuals. Clones were sequenced by immunoSEQ multiplex PCR, and TCRdb holds only the in-frame ones, with some missing. The data show roughly 680,000 clones, with roughly 72% seen just once and roughly 1.8% held by the top ten. Sequencing was carried out using memory CD4+ T cells sorted from blood. Regarding subset: CD45RA-negative fraction. The receptors shown here come from a woman in her thirties in good health.

The chain links TRBV9 to TRBJ2-3; D may correspond to TRBD1 or TRBD2 (5 bases each). The CDR3 runs to 14 residues. Deletions cut 0 bases from V and 6 bases from J, with 11 bases between. Germline V gene sequence: CDR1 SGDLS, CDR2 YYNGEE. The CDR3 reads CASSVGGVDDTQYF. In DNA, the CDR3 is TGTGCCAGCAGCGTAGGAGGGGTGGACGATACGCAGTATTTT.

The chain combines TRBV2 with TRBJ2-3, with a possible D match to TRBD2 (5 bases). CDR3 length: 12 amino acids. Germline values: CDR1 SNHLY, CDR2 FYNNEI. V lost 7 bases and J 6 bases, leaving 11 bases between the germline ends. The CDR3 spells CASKRSGDTQYF. As DNA, the CDR3 is TGTGCCAGCAAGAGGTCGGGGGATACGCAGTATTTT.

This clone was detected a few times. The sample contains more than one DNA sequence encoding this CDR3. Here the CDR3 reads CASTTSGRGNEQFF. The CDR3 DNA reads TGTGCCAGCACTACTAGCGGGAGGGGCAATGAGCAGTTCTTC. The gene calls are TRBV28 and TRBJ2-1, with TRBD2 matching 13 bases. V shed 7 bases and J 6 bases; nucleotides not matched to a gene: 3. Germline CDR1 and CDR2: MDHEN and SYDVKM. The CDR3 length is 14 residues.

The chain recombines TRBV25-1 with TRBJ2-5; no clear D. CDR3 length: 16 amino acids. The V and J ends lost 1 base and 1 base respectively, with 13 bases between them. Germline CDR1 is MGHDK and CDR2 is SYGVNS. The CDR3 reads CASSESPDRPQETQYF. The CDR3 DNA sequence: TGTGCCAGCAGTGAATCCCCGGATCGTCCCCAAGAGACCCAGTACTTC.

The gene calls are TRBV7-9 and TRBJ2-7; TRBD2 agrees at 7 bases. V lost 5 bases, J lost 3 bases, and 10 bases stayed unmatched. CDR3 length: 15 residues. Germline CDR1 reads SEHNR; CDR2 reads FQNEAQ (reference sequence). The CDR3 region is CASSTPGLLHYEQYF. In DNA form, the CDR3 reads TGTGCCAGCAGCACACCGGGACTATTGCACTACGAGCAGTACTTC.

Notes on this clone: Other DNA sequences in the sample encode the same CDR3. The chain employs TRBV28 and TRBJ1-1; D is unclear. V was clipped by 3 bases and J by 9 bases, with 11 bases between them. The CDR3 runs to 12 residues. Germline V gene sequence: CDR1 MDHEN, CDR2 SYDVKM. Written as DNA, the CDR3 is TGTGCCAGCAGTTTGAGGAGTGAGAAAGCTTTCTTT. It encodes CASSLRSEKAFF.

This chain connects TRBV25-1 to TRBJ1-1, with a possible D match to TRBD1 (5 bases). V lost 1 base and J lost 0, with 9 bases in between. The CDR3 consists of 15 residues. From germline, CDR1 is MGHDK and CDR2 SYGVNS. The CDR3 spells CASSEFTGVNTEAFF. CDR3 in DNA: TGTGCCAGCAGTGAATTCACAGGAGTGAACACTGAAGCTTTCTTT.

This clone was counted only a few times. This sequence joins TRBV28 and TRBJ1-5, with TRBD1 identical over 7 bases. The germline V gene has CDR1 MDHEN and CDR2 SYDVKM. The CDR3 length is 13 residues. V lost 8 bases, J lost 4 bases, and 5 bases stayed unmatched. The CDR3 nucleotides read TGTGCCAGCGGCGACAGGGTTAATCAGCCCCAGCATTTT. Its protein is CASGDRVNQPQHF.

This chain connects TRBV2 to TRBJ1-4, with 7 nucleotides matching TRBD1. The ends lost 6 bases at V and 3 bases at J; junction bases unmatched: 7. This CDR3 region has 15 residues. Looked up from germline, CDR1 is SNHLY and CDR2 is FYNNEI. CDR3 in amino acids: CASRVTGIPNEKLFF. The CDR3 coding sequence is TGTGCCAGCAGGGTGACAGGGATTCCTAATGAAAAACTGTTTTTT.

This chain joins TRBV18 and TRBJ2-2; 7 bases agree with TRBD2. The germline V gene has CDR1 KGHSH and CDR2 LQKENI. J gave up 4 bases and V 4 bases, and 9 bases lay outside the gene matches. The CDR3 sequence is 16 residues long. CDR3 sequence (DNA): TGTGCCAGCTCACAAGAAACGGGAGGTGGCACCGGGGAGCTGTTTTTT. Protein: CASSQETGGGTGELFF. The variable domain in full, completed from reference TRBV18 and TRBJ2-2, reads NAGVMQNPRHLVRRRGQEARLRCSPMKGHSHVYWYRQLPEEGLKFMVYLQKENIIDESGMPKERFSAEFPKEGPSILRIQQVVRGDSAAYFCASSQETGGGTGELFFGEGSRLTVL.

Concerning this clone itself: Other DNA sequences in this sample translate to the same CDR3. The gene calls are TRBV5-1 and TRBJ2-7, with 16 bases lining up with TRBD2. Germline CDR1 is SGHRS and CDR2 is YFSETQ. This CDR3 is built from 16 residues. The V and J ends lost 4 bases and 2 bases, in that order; junction bases with no gene match: 3. CDR3 protein: CASSRGLAGGAYEQYF. CDR3 nucleotide sequence: TGCGCCAGCAGCCGGGGACTAGCGGGAGGGGCCTACGAGCAGTACTTC.

This chain uses TRBV7-9 with TRBJ2-2; possibly TRBD2 for D (5 bases). CDR3 length equals 15 residues. Germline V gene data show CDR1 as SEHNR and CDR2 as FQNEAQ (reference sequence). V lost 1 base, J lost 5 bases, and 11 bases lay in between. The CDR3 loop reads CASSLVPGITGELFF. In DNA, the CDR3 is TGTGCCAGCAGCTTAGTACCCGGGATTACCGGGGAGCTGTTTTTT.

This chain joins TRBV15 and TRBJ2-1, with 14 nucleotides matching TRBD2. The CDR3 length is 18 residues. V lost 1 base, J lost 8 bases, and 10 bases stayed unmatched. Looked up from germline, CDR1 is LNHNV and CDR2 is YYDKDF (reference sequence). The CDR3 spells CATSRAGGGLAGGYEQFF. The DNA of the CDR3 is TGTGCCACCAGCAGAGCCGGGGGAGGACTAGCGGGAGGCTATGAGCAGTTCTTC.

The chain employs TRBV9 and TRBJ2-5, with D tentatively TRBD2 (6 bases). From germline, CDR1 is SGDLS and CDR2 YYNGEE. The CDR3 loop spans 14 amino acids. Trimming left V 2 bases short and J 2 bases short, with 10 bases between. The CDR3 coding sequence is TGTGCCAGCAGCGTCGGCGGGACTCAAGAGACCCAGTACTTC. Translated, it gives CASSVGGTQETQYF.

This clone was detected many times. This rearrangement joins TRBV30 to TRBJ2-5; 7 bases map to TRBD2. This CDR3 region has 12 residues. Trimming at V came to 4 bases and at J to 6 bases, leaving 5 bases not matched to a gene. In germline, CDR1 is GTSNPN, CDR2 SVGIG (reference sequence). CDR3 nucleotides: TGTGCCTGGAACGGGAGGTCGAAGACCCAGTACTTC. It is translated as CAWNGRSKTQYF.

CDR3 nucleotide sequence: TGTGCCAGCAGCTCCGGCGGGAAAGGAAATGAGCAGTTCTTC. Amino acids: CASSSGGKGNEQFF. J is TRBJ2-1 and V is TRBV11-3, with D possibly TRBD2 on 6 matching bases. The V and J ends lost 4 bases and 7 bases respectively, with 14 bases between them. The CDR3 length is 14 residues. Germline V gene data show CDR1 as SGHNT and CDR2 as YENEEA.

In regard to this clone: A read error may account for a junction end that differs from germline. J is TRBJ1-2 and V is TRBV28; 9 bases map to TRBD1. The germline V gene encodes CDR1 MDHEN and CDR2 SYDVKM. The CDR3 is 14 amino acids. The CDR3 nucleotides are TGTGCCAGCAGTCCGCCGGACAGGGGACGGGGCTGCACCTTC. Its protein is CASSPPDRGRGCTF.

This chain connects TRBV5-8 to TRBJ1-2; D is undetermined. The V gene's germline CDR1 is SGHTS and CDR2 YDEGEE. This CDR3 spans 13 amino acids. V was trimmed by 1 base and J by 5 bases, leaving 9 bases between them. DNA of the CDR3: TGTGCCAGCAGCTTGACGGATGGGTATGGCTACACCTTC. Amino acids: CASSLTDGYGYTF.

In this sample, this clone turned up a few times. Other DNA sequences in the same sample also yield this CDR3. The chain uses TRBV5-1 and TRBJ2-5, with TRBD1 matching over 9 bases. V shed 0 bases and J 5 bases; nucleotides not matched to a gene: 5. This CDR3 is 15 amino acids long. The V gene's germline CDR1 is SGHRS and CDR2 YFSETQ. CDR3 in DNA: TGCGCCAGCAGCTTGGGGGACAGGGATCGGGAGACCCAGTACTTC. This encodes CASSLGDRDRETQYF.

Only one count was recorded for this clone. This rearrangement joins TRBV28 to TRBJ2-4, with 7 positions matching TRBD1. After removal of 2 bases from V and 1 base from J, the junction contained 2 bases not matched to a gene. CDR1 is MDHEN and CDR2 is SYDVKM in the germline V gene. The CDR3 covers 15 residues. The CDR3 loop is CASSLGTVAKNIQYF. The CDR3 DNA follows: TGTGCCAGCAGTTTAGGGACAGTGGCCAAAAACATTCAGTACTTC.

This clone has a handful of counts. The V and J genes are TRBV6-6 and TRBJ2-1, with D perhaps TRBD1 or TRBD2 (5 bases each). The CDR3 loop spans 12 amino acids. Per germline, CDR1 MNHNY and CDR2 SVGAGI (reference sequence). The V and J ends lost 7 bases and 14 bases respectively, with 18 bases between them. The chain's CDR3 is CASTYEGTGKFF. The CDR3 DNA follows: TGTGCCAGCACATACGAGGGGACCGGGAAGTTCTTC.

V gene TRBV11-2 combines with J gene TRBJ2-5, with TRBD2 matching over 9 bases. From germline, CDR1 is SGHAT and CDR2 FQNNGV. The CDR3 has 17 amino acids. V gave up 5 bases and J gave up 0 bases; unmatched junction bases: 10. The CDR3: CASSRGVTSGYQETQYF. In nucleotides, the CDR3 is TGTGCCAGCAGCCGGGGCGTAACTAGCGGGTACCAAGAGACCCAGTACTTC.

The chain uses TRBV10-3 and TRBJ1-5, with TRBD1 matching 7 bases. Unmatched junction bases numbered 10, after V lost 10 bases and J lost 4 bases. The CDR3 totals 14 residues. CDR1 ENHRY and CDR2 SYGVKD come from the germline V gene. Written as DNA, the CDR3 is TGTGCCAGCCAGACAGGGAATGGTAATCAGCCCCAGCATTTT. It yields the protein CASQTGNGNQPQHF.

With regard to this clone: The sample holds other DNA sequences that translate to the same CDR3. The rearrangement uses TRBV18 and TRBJ1-1; D call uncertain. V gave up 2 bases and J gave up 1 base, with 5 bases separating them. CDR3 length: 13 residues. CDR1 and CDR2 from the germline V gene are KGHSH and LQKENI. CDR3 nucleotides: TGTGCCAGCTCACCAACACGGAACACTGAAGCTTTCTTT. Translating it yields CASSPTRNTEAFF.

This rearrangement joins TRBV7-8 to TRBJ1-6; 7 bases line up with TRBD1. The CDR3 extends over 14 amino acids. Germline CDR1 SGHVS, CDR2 FQNEAQ. Trimming cost V 2 bases and J 10 bases; bases outside gene matches: 5. As DNA, the CDR3 is TGTGCCAGCAGCTTAACTGAACAGGGGTCACCCCTCCACTTT. Its translation is CASSLTEQGSPLHF. Drawing the rest from reference TRBV7-8 and TRBJ1-6, the complete variable domain is GAGVSQSPRYKVAKRGQDVALRCDPISGHVSLFWYQQALGQGPEFLTYFQNEAQLDKSGLPSDRFFAERPEGSVSTLKIQRTQQEDSAVYLCASSLTEQGSPLHFGNGTRLTVT.

The V gene is TRBV19, the J gene TRBJ2-2; D is possibly TRBD2 (6 bases). CDR3 length equals 17 residues. Germline CDR1 and CDR2: LNHDA and SQIVND (reference sequence). Trimming shortened V by 4 bases and J by 1 base, and 16 bases separated the two germline ends. Written as DNA, the CDR3 is TGTGCCAGTAGTAGGGGGTTTCCTAGCGTGAACACCGGGGAGCTGTTTTTT. This codes for CASSRGFPSVNTGELFF.

The rearrangement uses TRBV28 and TRBJ1-4; 7 bases are shared with TRBD1. The CDR3 has 15 residues. Germline V gene lookup returns CDR1 MDHEN and CDR2 SYDVKM. Unmatched junction bases numbered 5, after V lost 3 bases and J lost 4 bases. The CDR3 DNA sequence: TGTGCCAGCAGTTTCGATCAGGGGGGTAATGAAAAACTGTTTTTT. Its protein is CASSFDQGGNEKLFF. The variable domain in full, completed from reference TRBV28 and TRBJ1-4, reads DVKVTQSSRYLVKRTGEKVFLECVQDMDHENMFWYRQDPGLGLRLIYFSYDVKMKEKGDIPEGYSVSREKKERFSLILESASTNQTSMYLCASSFDQGGNEKLFFGSGTQLSVL.

The chain couples TRBV2 to TRBJ2-1; TRBD2 matches at 7 bases. Trimming removed 9 bases from V and 7 bases from J; junction bases left unmatched: 9. Germline loops: CDR1 SNHLY, CDR2 FYNNEI. This CDR3 comprises 13 residues. CDR3 sequence (DNA): TGTGCCAGGGGGGGGTCTAGCGATAATGAGCAGTTCTTC. As protein: CARGGSSDNEQFF.

V is TRBV28 and J is TRBJ2-3, with D possibly being TRBD2 (7 bases). In germline, CDR1 is MDHEN, CDR2 SYDVKM. V was shortened by 5 bases and J by 5 bases, with 14 bases between the two germline ends. The CDR3 sequence is 14 residues long. The CDR3 DNA reads TGTGCCAGCAGTAAGGGAGGGGGGGAAGATACGCAGTATTTT. It yields the protein CASSKGGGEDTQYF.

CDR3 sequence: CASSYPGQGRRETQYF. Written as DNA, the CDR3 is TGTGCCAGCAGCTACCCGGGACAGGGGAGGCGGGAGACCCAGTACTTC. V and J are TRBV5-4 and TRBJ2-5; 10 bases map to TRBD1. The V gene end was trimmed by 3 bases and the J gene end by 5 bases; junction bases not matched to a gene: 10. Germline loops: CDR1 SGHNT, CDR2 YYREEE (reference sequence). The CDR3 totals 16 residues. The entire variable domain, with the rest obtained from reference TRBV5-4 and TRBJ2-5, is as follows: ETGVTQSPTHLIKTRGQQVTLRCSSQSGHNTVSWYQQALGQGPQFIFQYYREEENGRGNFPPRFSGLQFPNYSSELNVNALELDDSALYLCASSYPGQGRRETQYFGPGTRLLVL.